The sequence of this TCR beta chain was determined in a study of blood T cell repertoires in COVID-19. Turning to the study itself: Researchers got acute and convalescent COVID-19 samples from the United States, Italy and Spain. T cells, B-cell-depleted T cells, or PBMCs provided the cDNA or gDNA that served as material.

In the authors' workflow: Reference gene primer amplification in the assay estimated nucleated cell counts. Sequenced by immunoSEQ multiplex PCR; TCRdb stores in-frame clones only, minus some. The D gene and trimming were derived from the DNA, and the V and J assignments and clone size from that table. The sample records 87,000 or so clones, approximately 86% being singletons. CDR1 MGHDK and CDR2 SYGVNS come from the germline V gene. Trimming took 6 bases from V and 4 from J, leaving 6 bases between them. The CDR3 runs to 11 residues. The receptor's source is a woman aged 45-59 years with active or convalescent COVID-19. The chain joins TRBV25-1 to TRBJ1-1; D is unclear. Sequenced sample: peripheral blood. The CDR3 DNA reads TGTGCCAGCAGCTCACTCACTGAAGCTTTCTTT. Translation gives CASSSLTEAFF.